What follows are 14 T cell receptor beta chains derived from one specimen sequenced in a study of T cells in Graves' hyperthyroidism and ophthalmopathy. TCR beta CDR3 region amplification was performed from RNA transcripts. Using the HTBI primer set, a first-round RT-PCR was run on the TCR CDR3. TCRdb reprocessed the multiplex PCR reads with MiXCR, giving one entry per CDR3 protein. The profile shows about 210,000 distinct CDR3 sequences, 17% of them singletons. Sequencing was performed on blood. Receptor source: a man aged 45 to 65 with Graves' hyperthyroidism.

The chain joins TRBV4-1 to TRBJ2-7; D unclear. V was shortened by 1 base and J by 1 base, with 5 bases between the two germline ends. The CDR3 spans 13 residues. The germline V gene has CDR1 MGHRA and CDR2 YSYEKL. DNA of the CDR3: TGCGCCAGCAGCCAAGGCTGGTCCTACGAGCAGTACTTC. It is translated as CASSQGWSYEQYF.

This clonotype was detected a few times. The chain has TRBV10-3 and TRBJ1-2; 10 bases align to TRBD1. The CDR3 sequence is 14 residues long. V shed 10 bases and J 6 bases; nucleotides not matched to a gene: 11. CDR1 and CDR2 (germline): ENHRY, SYGVKD. CDR3 in amino acids: CATNLLGQGDGYTF. For the CDR3, the DNA is TGTGCCACAAATCTCCTCGGACAGGGGGATGGCTACACCTTC.

A note on this clonotype: Since a much larger clone is just one base distant, this may be a read error. The chain carries TRBV7-2 and TRBJ2-1, with 12 bases matching TRBD2. Germline V gene lookup returns CDR1 SGHTA and CDR2 FQGNSA. The CDR3 length is 16 residues. V lost 6 bases to trimming and J lost 7 bases; unmatched junction nucleotides: 10. CDR3 protein: CTSRVLIGTSGNEQFF. CDR3 nucleotides: TGTACCAGCAGAGTACTCATTGGGACTAGCGGGAATGAGCAGTTCTTC.

This clonotype was counted at least ten times. The chain has TRBV18 and TRBJ2-3; D possibly corresponds to TRBD1 (6 bases). CDR3 length equals 15 residues. Germline-derived CDR1 and CDR2 are KGHSH and LQKENI. Trimming took off 2 bases at V and 2 bases at J, with 11 bases between the two ends. The CDR3 bases are TGTGCCAGCTCACCAAGTAAGGGGGACACAGATACGCAGTATTTT. Protein product: CASSPSKGDTDTQYF.

This clonotype appeared a few times. This chain connects TRBV9 to TRBJ2-2, with D maybe TRBD2 (7 bases). The CDR3 is 16 amino acids. The V and J ends lost 1 base and 3 bases respectively, with 13 bases between them. The germline CDR1 and CDR2 sequences are SGDLS and YYNGEE. CDR3: CASSVSGGADTGELFF. CDR3 nucleotides: TGTGCCAGCAGCGTAAGTGGGGGGGCGGACACCGGGGAGCTGTTTTTT.

This clonotype was recorded many times. CDR3 coding DNA: TGCAGTGCTAGAAGTAGCGGGGACTACAATGAGCAGTTCTTC. Protein product: CSARSSGDYNEQFF. The chain couples TRBV20-1 to TRBJ2-1; TRBD2 matches at 8 bases. Per germline, CDR1 DFQATT and CDR2 SNEGSKA (reference sequence). The CDR3 length is 14 residues. With 2 bases clipped from V and 3 bases from J, the junction kept 3 bases outside the gene matches.

This clonotype showed up just a few times. The genes are TRBV5-1 and TRBJ2-1; the match to TRBD2 covers 7 bases. Trimming took 7 bases from V and 1 from J; bases not matched to a gene: 5. CDR1 is SGHRS and CDR2 is YFSETQ in the germline V gene. The CDR3 has 14 amino acids. The CDR3 spells CASGGGSSYNEQFF. CDR3 bases: TGCGCCAGCGGAGGCGGGAGTTCCTACAATGAGCAGTTCTTC.

Turning to this clonotype: This may stem from a read error, because a much larger clone lies one nucleotide away. This sequence joins TRBV28 and TRBJ2-7; 9 nucleotides agree with TRBD1. The length of the CDR3 is 15 residues. Germline V gene lookup returns CDR1 MDHEN and CDR2 SYDVKM. As DNA, the CDR3 is TGTTCCAGCAGCCCTCCGGGACAGGGAAGTTACGAGCAGTACTTC. Its protein is CSSSPPGQGSYEQYF.

This clonotype was seen at least ten times. The chain uses TRBV29-1 and TRBJ2-5; weak D call: TRBD2 (5 bases). V gave up 1 base and J gave up 4 bases, with 19 bases separating them. This CDR3 has 16 amino acids. Looked up from germline, CDR1 is SQVTM and CDR2 is ANQGSEA. CDR3 coding DNA: TGCAGCGTTGAAGGCTCCTCACTAGAAGGTCGAGAGACCCAGTACTTC. Its protein is CSVEGSSLEGRETQYF.

This clonotype was observed a few times. The V gene is TRBV20-1, the J gene TRBJ1-5, with D tentatively TRBD1 (5 bases). This CDR3 has 14 amino acids. Between the trimmed V and J ends, which lost 2 bases and 1 base, there was a span of 9 bases. The germline V gene encodes CDR1 DFQATT and CDR2 SNEGSKA (reference sequence). CDR3 DNA sequence: TGCAGTGCTAGAAAAGGGGCCAGCAATCAGCCCCAGCATTTT. Translated, it gives CSARKGASNQPQHF.

The rearrangement joins TRBV27 to TRBJ2-5; perhaps TRBD1 as D (5 bases). This CDR3 is 15 amino acids long. CDR1 MNHEY and CDR2 SMNVEV come from the germline V gene (reference sequence). Trimming cost V 6 bases and J 5 bases, with 19 bases left between them. The CDR3, as DNA: TGTGCCAGCAGCCCTGGACCCCAGGGCGAGGAGACCCAGTACTTC. Its protein product is CASSPGPQGEETQYF.

This clonotype was found a few times. CDR3 in DNA: TGCGCCAGCAGCCAAACGGGACTAGCCGGCGGGGAGCTGTTTTTT. It encodes CASSQTGLAGGELFF. The chain has TRBV4-1 and TRBJ2-2, with 9 bases identical to TRBD2. CDR3 length: 15 amino acids. In germline, CDR1 is MGHRA, CDR2 YSYEKL. V shed 2 bases and J 7 bases; nucleotides not matched to a gene: 5.

V usage is TRBV28 and J usage is TRBJ2-3; 12 bases are shared with TRBD2. V dropped 4 bases and J dropped 4; count of bases not matched to a gene: 3. The CDR3 totals 15 residues. Germline CDR1 MDHEN, CDR2 SYDVKM. The CDR3 bases are TGTGCCAGCAGTTCGACTAGCGGGAGATCAGATACGCAGTATTTT. It codes for CASSSTSGRSDTQYF.

This clonotype was counted between two and nine times. The chain joins TRBV4-2 to TRBJ2-5; TRBD1 aligns across 10 bases. Germline CDR1 is LGHNA and CDR2 is YNFKEQ. The CDR3 covers 16 residues. Trimming removed 4 bases from V and 5 bases from J; junction bases left unmatched: 10. DNA for the CDR3: TGTGCCAGCAGCCGATGGGGACAGGGGCCGAGGGAGACCCAGTACTTC. It translates to CASSRWGQGPRETQYF.